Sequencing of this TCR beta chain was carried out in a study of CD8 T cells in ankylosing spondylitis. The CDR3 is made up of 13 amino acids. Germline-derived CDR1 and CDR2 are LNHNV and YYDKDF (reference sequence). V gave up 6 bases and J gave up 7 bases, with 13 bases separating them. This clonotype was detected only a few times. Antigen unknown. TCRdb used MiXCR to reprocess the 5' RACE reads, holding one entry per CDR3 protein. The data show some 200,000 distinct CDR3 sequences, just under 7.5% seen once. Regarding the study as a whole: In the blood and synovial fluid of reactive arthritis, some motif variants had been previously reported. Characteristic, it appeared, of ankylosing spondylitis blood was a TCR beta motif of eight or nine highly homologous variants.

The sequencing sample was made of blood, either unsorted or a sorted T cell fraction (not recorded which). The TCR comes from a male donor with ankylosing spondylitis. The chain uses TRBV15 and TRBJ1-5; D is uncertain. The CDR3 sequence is CATSKLGGQPQHF. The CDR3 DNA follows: TGTGCCACCAGTAAACTGGGTGGCCAGCCCCAGCATTTT. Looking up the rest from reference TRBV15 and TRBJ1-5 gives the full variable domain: DAMVIQNPRYQVTQFGKPVTLSCSQTLNHNVMYWYQQKSSQAPKLLFHYYDKDFNNEADTPDNFQSRRPNTSFCFLDIRSPGLGDTAMYLCATSKLGGQPQHFGDGTRLSIL.